The 23 T cell receptor beta chains below all came from one sample that was sequenced in a study of cytomegalovirus exposure and HLA in healthy donors. Sequencing was performed with immunoSEQ multiplex PCR; in TCRdb, only in-frame clones are kept and a portion is missing. The sample shows more than 140,000 clones, about 89% of them seen only once. The sequenced material came from PBMCs. These receptors were collected from a young woman in good health and CMV-seropositive.

The chain recombines TRBV6-6 with TRBJ1-4; a possible D gene is TRBD1 (5 bases). Germline assignment: CDR1 MNHNY and CDR2 SVGAGI (reference sequence). The CDR3 contains 13 residues. V was cut by 6 bases and J by 6 bases, with 11 bases left in between. In DNA, the CDR3 is TGTGCCAGCAGGCAGGGCGGTCATGAAAAACTGTTTTTT. Protein sequence: CASRQGGHEKLFF.

The V call is TRBV5-8, the J call TRBJ1-5; 9 nucleotides agree with TRBD1. V gave up 3 bases and J gave up 3 bases; unmatched junction bases: 7. This CDR3 is 16 amino acids long. Germline V gives CDR1 SGHTS, CDR2 YDEGEE. The CDR3 nucleotides read TGTGCCAGCAGCTCCCGGACAGGGGTCTTCAATCAGCCCCAGCATTTT. This gives the protein CASSSRTGVFNQPQHF.

The chain carries TRBV7-2 and TRBJ2-5, with D possibly being TRBD2 (6 bases). Germline values: CDR1 SGHTA, CDR2 FQGNSA. Trimming took 3 bases from V and 5 from J, leaving 10 bases between them. The CDR3 is 13 amino acids. CDR3 nucleotides: TGTGCCAGCAGCTTGGCTGGAGGGGAGACCCAGTACTTC. This codes for CASSLAGGETQYF.

The rearrangement links TRBV18 to TRBJ2-5, with TRBD2 matching over 12 bases. The CDR3 extends over 17 amino acids. Germline V gene lookup returns CDR1 KGHSH and CDR2 LQKENI. V lost 2 bases to trimming and J lost 1 base; unmatched junction nucleotides: 5. The DNA for the CDR3 is TGTGCCAGCTCACCAGTAACTAGCGGGAGGCCCCAAGAGACCCAGTACTTC. Translating it yields CASSPVTSGRPQETQYF. Supplemented by reference TRBV18 and TRBJ2-5, the full variable domain reads NAGVMQNPRHLVRRRGQEARLRCSPMKGHSHVYWYRQLPEEGLKFMVYLQKENIIDESGMPKERFSAEFPKEGPSILRIQQVVRGDSAAYFCASSPVTSGRPQETQYFGPGTRLLVL.

In nucleotides, the CDR3 is TGCGCCAGCAGCACCCACCCCGGGGAAAAACTGTTTTTT. Translated, it gives CASSTHPGEKLFF. The gene calls are TRBV5-1 and TRBJ1-4, with D unresolved. There are 13 residues in the CDR3. Trimming took 4 bases from V and 8 from J, leaving 12 bases between them. Germline assignment: CDR1 SGHRS and CDR2 YFSETQ.

The chain employs TRBV2 and TRBJ1-4; D remains unclear. Trimming took off 5 bases at V and 0 bases at J, with 10 bases between the two ends. Looked up from germline, CDR1 is SNHLY and CDR2 is FYNNEI. There are 15 residues in the CDR3. The CDR3 DNA reads as TGTGCCAGCAGTCGGACTTTTGCAACTAATGAAAAACTGTTTTTT. Translated, it gives CASSRTFATNEKLFF.

V and J are TRBV5-1 and TRBJ2-1, with TRBD1 matching 10 bases. The CDR3 has 16 amino acids. Unmatched junction bases numbered 9, after V lost 0 bases and J lost 9 bases. The V gene's germline CDR1 is SGHRS and CDR2 YFSETQ. CDR3 residues: CASSLDATGGSGEQFF. The CDR3 coding sequence is TGCGCCAGCAGCTTGGATGCGACAGGGGGCTCAGGTGAGCAGTTCTTC.

The chain is built from TRBV4-1 and TRBJ2-5; 7 positions agree with TRBD2. The V gene's germline CDR1 is MGHRA and CDR2 YSYEKL. The CDR3 is made up of 14 amino acids. V gave up 1 base and J gave up 5 bases; unmatched junction bases: 4. The CDR3 loop reads CASSQGEGGETQYF. CDR3 in DNA: TGCGCCAGCAGCCAAGGGGAGGGCGGTGAGACCCAGTACTTC.

The chain couples TRBV30 to TRBJ2-1, with unresolved D. This CDR3 comprises 13 residues. The germline V gene encodes CDR1 GTSNPN and CDR2 SVGIG (reference sequence). Trimming left V 5 bases short and J 0 bases short, with 8 bases between. CDR3 residues: CAWVDSSYNEQFF. CDR3 coding DNA: TGTGCCTGGGTCGATAGCTCCTACAATGAGCAGTTCTTC.

The chain couples TRBV19 to TRBJ1-5; 10 bases are shared with TRBD1. This CDR3 has 13 residues. Unmatched junction bases numbered 1, after V lost 6 bases and J lost 5 bases. CDR1 is LNHDA, CDR2 SQIVND, per germline (reference sequence). CDR3 in amino acids: CASRGQGYQPQHF. The CDR3 nucleotides are TGTGCCAGTAGGGGACAGGGGTATCAGCCCCAGCATTTT.

This chain links TRBV7-2 with TRBJ2-5, with 7 bases aligning to TRBD2. Per germline, CDR1 SGHTA and CDR2 FQGNSA. With 1 base clipped from V and 5 bases from J, the junction kept 4 bases outside the gene matches. The CDR3 has 14 residues. The CDR3: CASSLGGRVETQYF. CDR3 sequence (DNA): TGTGCCAGCAGCTTAGGGGGGAGGGTCGAGACCCAGTACTTC.

The chain recombines TRBV6-5 with TRBJ2-2; perhaps TRBD1 as D (6 bases). V gave up 5 bases and J gave up 7 bases, with 17 bases separating them. The CDR3 totals 15 residues. Germline CDR1 MNHEY, CDR2 SVGAGI. The CDR3 DNA follows: TGTGCCAGCAGTCCCCAGGGGACCCGAGACGGGGAGCTGTTTTTT. Residues: CASSPQGTRDGELFF.

This rearrangement joins TRBV2 to TRBJ2-1; 9 nucleotides line up with TRBD1. CDR3 length: 14 amino acids. V shed 7 bases, J shed 5 bases, and the junction held 6 bases outside the gene matches. Per germline, CDR1 SNHLY and CDR2 FYNNEI. Written as DNA, the CDR3 is TGTGCCAGCACCCCGGGACAGGGTCACAATGAGCAGTTCTTC. Residues: CASTPGQGHNEQFF. The full variable domain, in which reference TRBV2 and TRBJ2-1 provide the parts outside the CDR3, is EPEVTQTPSHQVTQMGQEVILRCVPISNHLYFYWYRQILGQKVEFLVSFYNNEISEKSEIFDDQFSVERPDGSNFTLKIRSTKLEDSAMYFCASTPGQGHNEQFFGPGTRLTVL.

This chain links TRBV27 with TRBJ2-7; 9 bases match TRBD1. This CDR3 has 14 residues. V gave up 4 bases and J gave up 3 bases; unmatched junction bases: 4. Germline CDR1 MNHEY, CDR2 SMNVEV (reference sequence). This CDR3 is CASSWGTGNYEQYF. CDR3 DNA sequence: TGTGCCAGCAGTTGGGGGACAGGGAACTACGAGCAGTACTTC.

The chain joins TRBV5-1 to TRBJ2-3; D uncertain. The CDR3 sequence is 13 residues long. Germline values: CDR1 SGHRS, CDR2 YFSETQ. V lost 0 bases to trimming and J lost 3 bases, with 5 bases between them. The CDR3 nucleotides are TGCGCCAGCAGCTTGGGTCTGACAGATACGCAGTATTTT. As protein: CASSLGLTDTQYF. The variable domain in full, with the rest retrieved from reference TRBV5-1 and TRBJ2-3, is KAGVTQTPRYLIKTRGQQVTLSCSPISGHRSVSWYQQTPGQGLQFLFEYFSETQRNKGNFPGRFSGRQFSNSRSEMNVSTLELGDSALYLCASSLGLTDTQYFGPGTRLTVL.

This rearrangement joins TRBV2 to TRBJ2-2, with TRBD1 as a possible D gene (5 bases). There are 16 residues in the CDR3. V lost 3 bases, J lost 1 base, and 12 bases lay in between. Germline CDR1 reads SNHLY; CDR2 reads FYNNEI. Here the CDR3 reads CASSDYRLGNTGELFF. CDR3 nucleotides: TGTGCCAGCAGTGATTACAGGTTGGGGAACACCGGGGAGCTGTTTTTT.

The CDR3 DNA is TGTGCCAGCAGCTCTGCCGGGGGCGAGCAGTACTTC. Translation: CASSSAGGEQYF. The rearrangement uses TRBV11-2 and TRBJ2-7; D is perhaps TRBD2 (6 bases). Trimming removed 4 bases at V and 6 bases at J, with 10 bases between. Germline V CDR1 and CDR2: SGHAT, FQNNGV. The CDR3 is made up of 12 amino acids.

The J gene is TRBJ2-3, the V gene TRBV5-1, with TRBD2 matching 9 bases. V gave up 4 bases and J gave up 0 bases; unmatched junction bases: 3. Germline assignment: CDR1 SGHRS and CDR2 YFSETQ. This CDR3 spans 15 amino acids. The CDR3 region has the DNA TGCGCCAGCAGCCGCACTAGCGGGAGCACAGATACGCAGTATTTT. Translated: CASSRTSGSTDTQYF.

The rearrangement joins TRBV7-9 to TRBJ2-5; no reliable D call. Per germline, CDR1 SEHNR and CDR2 FQNEAQ (reference sequence). This CDR3 is 15 amino acids long. With 5 bases removed from V and 0 bases from J, the gap between germline ends came to 13 bases. The CDR3 region has the DNA TGTGCCAGCAGCCCAGGCAGGTGGGACCAAGAGACCCAGTACTTC. This codes for CASSPGRWDQETQYF.

The V gene is TRBV2, the J gene TRBJ2-7, with 14 bases matching TRBD2. The J segment lost 3 bases and the V segment lost 3 bases, leaving 1 base of the junction unmatched. Germline V gene data show CDR1 as SNHLY and CDR2 as FYNNEI. The CDR3 extends over 15 amino acids. The CDR3 sequence is CASSEGTSGSYEQYF. Here the CDR3 DNA reads TGTGCCAGCAGTGAGGGGACTAGCGGGAGCTACGAGCAGTACTTC.

This chain joins TRBV9 and TRBJ2-5; 9 bases are shared with TRBD1. V gave up 3 bases and J gave up 4 bases; unmatched junction bases: 7. The germline V gene has CDR1 SGDLS and CDR2 YYNGEE. There are 15 residues in the CDR3. The CDR3 is CASSARDRVSETQYF. DNA of the CDR3: TGTGCCAGCAGCGCGAGGGACAGGGTGTCAGAGACCCAGTACTTC.

The chain uses TRBV11-2 and TRBJ1-1, with no clear D. Trimming pared 0 bases from V and 1 base from J, leaving 12 bases between. This CDR3 is 16 amino acids long. Germline V gives CDR1 SGHAT, CDR2 FQNNGV. The DNA for the CDR3 is TGTGCCAGCAGCTTAGATAATTGGCAGGAGAACACTGAAGCTTTCTTT. The encoded protein is CASSLDNWQENTEAFF.

The CDR3 DNA reads as TGTGCCAGCAGCTTCCCAGGGTACTCCTACGAGCAGTACTTC. It is translated as CASSFPGYSYEQYF. The chain has TRBV11-2 and TRBJ2-7, with D possibly TRBD1 on 5 matching bases. Trimming pared 3 bases from V and 0 bases from J, leaving 9 bases between. Germline assignment: CDR1 SGHAT and CDR2 FQNNGV. This CDR3 comprises 14 residues.